A selection of T cell receptor beta chains follows, all from one sample in a study of blood T cell repertoires in COVID-19. The repertoire was sequenced with immunoSEQ multiplex PCR; TCRdb's copy has only in-frame clones and lacks some. The data show about 160,000 clones, 79% seen once. Sequencing was performed on peripheral blood. The source of these receptors is an older woman with COVID-19, enrolled during active disease. Each CDR3 is given with its conserved first and last residue. A D gene is named only where the DNA matches it firmly. Rows may omit the clone size; those that give it use once, few, many or a size class.

cdr3_nt: TGTGCCAGCACCGCCGGGAGGGGGGGTGAACTGTTTTTT
cdr3_aa: CASTAGRGGELFF
v_call: TRBV2
j_call: TRBJ1-4
d_call: NA
clone_size: NA

cdr3_nt: TGTGCCAGCAGCCCCCCCCCGGGGACAGATACGCAGTATTTT
cdr3_aa: CASSPPPGTDTQYF
v_call: TRBV7-2
j_call: TRBJ2-3
d_call: NA
clone_size: NA

cdr3_nt: TGTGCCAGCAGAGACAGCGGGACCATCTCCTACGAGCAGTACTTC
cdr3_aa: CASRDSGTISYEQYF
v_call: TRBV6-5
j_call: TRBJ2-7
d_call: TRBD2
clone_size: NA

cdr3_nt: TGTGCCAGCAGTCTTACCCCAGGGGGAGAGACCCAGTACTTC
cdr3_aa: CASSLTPGGETQYF
v_call: TRBV27
j_call: TRBJ2-5
d_call: TRBD1
clone_size: NA

cdr3_nt: TGTGCCAGCAGCTTGAGTGGTCCAGGCTACTCTGGAAACACCATATATTTT
cdr3_aa: CASSLSGPGYSGNTIYF
v_call: TRBV5-8
j_call: TRBJ1-3
d_call: NA
clone_size: once

cdr3_nt: TGTGCCAGCAGCTCAAACCCGGGACTAGCGGGAGTCGAGCAGTTCTTC
cdr3_aa: CASSSNPGLAGVEQFF
v_call: TRBV5-6
j_call: TRBJ2-1
d_call: TRBD2
clone_size: NA

cdr3_nt: TGTGCCAGCAGCGTAGAGGGGGAGGGCGAGCAGTACTTC
cdr3_aa: CASSVEGEGEQYF
v_call: TRBV9
j_call: TRBJ2-7
d_call: NA
clone_size: NA

cdr3_nt: TGTGCCACCAGCGGACGGACAGATCGCTACACCGGGGAGCTGTTTTTT
cdr3_aa: CATSGRTDRYTGELFF
v_call: TRBV15
j_call: TRBJ2-2
d_call: NA
clone_size: NA

cdr3_nt: TGTGCCAGTAGTCGAAGGCAGGCCCCGGGGGGTGAAGCTTTCTTT
cdr3_aa: CASSRRQAPGGEAFF
v_call: TRBV19
j_call: TRBJ1-1
d_call: NA
clone_size: NA

cdr3_nt: TGTGCCAGCAGTGTCGGACAGGGGATCTCCTATAATTCACCCCTCCACTTT
cdr3_aa: CASSVGQGISYNSPLHF
v_call: TRBV2
j_call: TRBJ1-6
d_call: TRBD1
clone_size: NA

cdr3_nt: TGTGCCAGCAGACTAGCGGGAGGGCGGAACGGGGAGCTGTTTTTT
cdr3_aa: CASRLAGGRNGELFF
v_call: TRBV27
j_call: TRBJ2-2
d_call: TRBD2
clone_size: NA

cdr3_nt: TGTGCCAGCAGTGCTCAGACAGGGTCCCACACCTTC
cdr3_aa: CASSAQTGSHTF
v_call: TRBV25-1
j_call: TRBJ1-2
d_call: TRBD1
clone_size: NA

cdr3_nt: TGTGCCAGCAGCTTAGGTGCGGGCTGGGCTCCAGCGGCTTTCTTT
cdr3_aa: CASSLGAGWAPAAFF
v_call: TRBV7-8
j_call: TRBJ1-1
d_call: NA
clone_size: once

cdr3_nt: TGTGCCAGTAGTAACACTCGGGACACTGAAGCTTTCTTT
cdr3_aa: CASSNTRDTEAFF
v_call: TRBV19
j_call: TRBJ1-1
d_call: NA
clone_size: NA

cdr3_nt: TGTGCCAGCAGCTTAGATGCTAGCGGGTTTATCCAAGAGACCCAGTACTTC
cdr3_aa: CASSLDASGFIQETQYF
v_call: TRBV7-2
j_call: TRBJ2-5
d_call: TRBD2
clone_size: NA

cdr3_nt: TGCGCCAGCAGCCCCGCACAAGCAACTAATGAAAAACTGTTTTTT
cdr3_aa: CASSPAQATNEKLFF
v_call: TRBV4-1
j_call: TRBJ1-4
d_call: NA
clone_size: NA

cdr3_nt: TGTGCCAGCAGCTTGGAGCTAGCGGAGACCCAGTACTTC
cdr3_aa: CASSLELAETQYF
v_call: TRBV5-6
j_call: TRBJ2-5
d_call: NA
clone_size: NA

cdr3_nt: TGCAGTGCTAGTAGGCCAGGGACAGGGGGTTACGAGCAGTACTTC
cdr3_aa: CSASRPGTGGYEQYF
v_call: TRBV20-1
j_call: TRBJ2-7
d_call: TRBD1
clone_size: NA

cdr3_nt: TGTGCCAGTAGCGGGACAGGGATCGATGGCTACACCTTC
cdr3_aa: CASSGTGIDGYTF
v_call: TRBV19
j_call: TRBJ1-2
d_call: TRBD1
clone_size: NA

cdr3_nt: TGTGCCAGCACCCTCGGGGACAGTGGGGGCTACACCTTC
cdr3_aa: CASTLGDSGGYTF
v_call: TRBV7-8
j_call: TRBJ1-2
d_call: TRBD1
clone_size: NA

cdr3_nt: TGTGCCAGCAGCCCTGGACTGTCGCAAGAGACCCAGTACTTC
cdr3_aa: CASSPGLSQETQYF
v_call: TRBV7-3
j_call: TRBJ2-5
d_call: NA
clone_size: NA

cdr3_nt: TGTGCCAGCAGCTTGGGGGACAGGGGTTCGGGTCAGCCCCAGCATTTT
cdr3_aa: CASSLGDRGSGQPQHF
v_call: TRBV5-8
j_call: TRBJ1-5
d_call: TRBD1
clone_size: NA

cdr3_nt: TGTGCCAGTGGGACCGGGACTAGTTTCTTGAATGAGCAGTTCTTC
cdr3_aa: CASGTGTSFLNEQFF
v_call: TRBV19
j_call: TRBJ2-1
d_call: TRBD2
clone_size: NA

cdr3_nt: TGTGCCAGCAGCCGGGACAGCCTAAACCAAGAGACCCAGTACTTC
cdr3_aa: CASSRDSLNQETQYF
v_call: TRBV5-4
j_call: TRBJ2-5
d_call: TRBD1
clone_size: NA

cdr3_nt: TGTGCCAGTAGTATGCCCGCGGACAGCCGATCTAATGAAAAACTGTTTTTT
cdr3_aa: CASSMPADSRSNEKLFF
v_call: TRBV19
j_call: TRBJ1-4
d_call: NA
clone_size: few

cdr3_nt: TGCAGCGTTGCAACAGGGGGAACCATATATTTT
cdr3_aa: CSVATGGTIYF
v_call: TRBV29-1
j_call: TRBJ1-3
d_call: TRBD1
clone_size: NA

cdr3_nt: TGTGCCAGCAGTTACGCCAGGGTCGACAATGAGCAGTTCTTC
cdr3_aa: CASSYARVDNEQFF
v_call: TRBV6-6
j_call: TRBJ2-1
d_call: NA
clone_size: NA

cdr3_nt: TGTGCCAGCAGTTCTCCCACAGGGGGCTCTGGAAACACCATATATTTT
cdr3_aa: CASSSPTGGSGNTIYF
v_call: TRBV6-6
j_call: TRBJ1-3
d_call: TRBD1
clone_size: NA

cdr3_nt: TGTGCCAGCAGCTTAGCCGGGACAGGCAACTATGGCTACACCTTC
cdr3_aa: CASSLAGTGNYGYTF
v_call: TRBV7-3
j_call: TRBJ1-2
d_call: TRBD1
clone_size: NA

cdr3_nt: TGTGCCAGCAGCTTAGAGGGGACTAGCGGCTACGAGCAGTACTTC
cdr3_aa: CASSLEGTSGYEQYF
v_call: TRBV7-2
j_call: TRBJ2-7
d_call: TRBD2
clone_size: NA

cdr3_nt: TGTGCCAGCTCACCTCGGACAGGAAGCACTGAAGCTTTCTTT
cdr3_aa: CASSPRTGSTEAFF
v_call: TRBV18
j_call: TRBJ1-1
d_call: TRBD1
clone_size: NA

cdr3_nt: TGCAGCGTTGAAGATCGGGACAGGGGGGGAGAGACCCAGTACTTC
cdr3_aa: CSVEDRDRGGETQYF
v_call: TRBV29-1
j_call: TRBJ2-5
d_call: TRBD1
clone_size: NA

cdr3_nt: TGTGCCAGCAGCCCTGGGACTAGACAACGGAACAATGAGCAGTTCTTC
cdr3_aa: CASSPGTRQRNNEQFF
v_call: TRBV11-3
j_call: TRBJ2-1
d_call: TRBD2
clone_size: NA

cdr3_nt: TGCGCCAGCAGTCGTCCAAGGACAGGGCCGAACACCGGGGAGCTGTTTTTT
cdr3_aa: CASSRPRTGPNTGELFF
v_call: TRBV23-1
j_call: TRBJ2-2
d_call: TRBD1
clone_size: NA

cdr3_nt: TGTGCCAGCAGTTCCAGGACTACACTCTACGAGCAGTACTTC
cdr3_aa: CASSSRTTLYEQYF
v_call: TRBV27
j_call: TRBJ2-7
d_call: NA
clone_size: NA

cdr3_nt: TGTGCCAGCAGATTACAGGGGAACACTGAAGCTTTCTTT
cdr3_aa: CASRLQGNTEAFF
v_call: TRBV6-5
j_call: TRBJ1-1
d_call: NA
clone_size: NA

cdr3_nt: TGTGCCAGTAACCATCGAATGGGCTTATTCGATTCACCCCTCCACTTT
cdr3_aa: CASNHRMGLFDSPLHF
v_call: TRBV19
j_call: TRBJ1-6
d_call: NA
clone_size: NA

cdr3_nt: TGTGCCAGCAGCCCAACGCTACGGACACTTAACACTGAAGCTTTCTTT
cdr3_aa: CASSPTLRTLNTEAFF
v_call: TRBV11-1
j_call: TRBJ1-1
d_call: NA
clone_size: few

cdr3_nt: TGCGCCAGCAGCTTGTTCGGTGGCGACAGGGACACCATATATTTT
cdr3_aa: CASSLFGGDRDTIYF
v_call: TRBV5-1
j_call: TRBJ1-3
d_call: TRBD1
clone_size: NA

cdr3_nt: TGTGCCAGTAGTGACCGGACAGGGCTTCCTAATCAGCCCCAGCATTTT
cdr3_aa: CASSDRTGLPNQPQHF
v_call: TRBV19
j_call: TRBJ1-5
d_call: TRBD1
clone_size: NA

cdr3_nt: TGTGCCAGCAGTTTAGTGGGGGGGTCCCACGAGCAGTACTTC
cdr3_aa: CASSLVGGSHEQYF
v_call: TRBV27
j_call: TRBJ2-7
d_call: TRBD2
clone_size: once

cdr3_nt: TGTGCCAGCAGGGACTACTCCTCCTACAATGAGCAGTTCTTC
cdr3_aa: CASRDYSSYNEQFF
v_call: TRBV28
j_call: TRBJ2-1
d_call: NA
clone_size: NA

cdr3_nt: TGTGCCAGCAGCCGGACAAGGGCGGGGGAGACCCAGTACTTC
cdr3_aa: CASSRTRAGETQYF
v_call: TRBV14
j_call: TRBJ2-5
d_call: NA
clone_size: NA

cdr3_nt: TGTGCCAGCAGCACTTCAGGAGGCTACACCTTC
cdr3_aa: CASSTSGGYTF
v_call: TRBV2
j_call: TRBJ1-2
d_call: NA
clone_size: NA

cdr3_nt: TGTGCCAGCAGCGCCCGACTCCGCTCTGGAAACACCATATATTTT
cdr3_aa: CASSARLRSGNTIYF
v_call: TRBV9
j_call: TRBJ1-3
d_call: NA
clone_size: once

cdr3_nt: TGTGCCTGGACCCCAGGGGACACTGAAGCTTTCTTT
cdr3_aa: CAWTPGDTEAFF
v_call: TRBV30
j_call: TRBJ1-1
d_call: NA
clone_size: NA

cdr3_nt: TGTGCCAGCAGTGACTCGAATGCGGGGGCAGGGGGCTACACCTTC
cdr3_aa: CASSDSNAGAGGYTF
v_call: TRBV6-4
j_call: TRBJ1-2
d_call: NA
clone_size: NA

cdr3_nt: TGTGCCAGCACCCCGAGGGCAGGGGATTCCTACTTC
cdr3_aa: CASTPRAGDSYF
v_call: TRBV28
j_call: TRBJ2-5
d_call: NA
clone_size: NA

cdr3_nt: TGTGCCAGCAGTTTCCAGGGCGGATACGAGCAGTACTTC
cdr3_aa: CASSFQGGYEQYF
v_call: TRBV12-3/TRBV12-4
j_call: TRBJ2-7
d_call: NA
clone_size: NA

cdr3_nt: TGTGCCAGCAGCTTGGCCGGGACACCTTCCTACGAGCAGTACTTC
cdr3_aa: CASSLAGTPSYEQYF
v_call: TRBV7-2
j_call: TRBJ2-7
d_call: NA
clone_size: NA

cdr3_nt: TGTGCCTGGAGTGCCGACCGGACAGGGGGAGGGCAGAGGGCTTTCTTT
cdr3_aa: CAWSADRTGGGQRAFF
v_call: TRBV30
j_call: TRBJ1-1
d_call: TRBD1
clone_size: NA

cdr3_nt: TGTGCCAGCAGCAGGACTAGCGGGAGGTGGGACGGGGAGCTGTTTTTT
cdr3_aa: CASSRTSGRWDGELFF
v_call: TRBV9
j_call: TRBJ2-2
d_call: TRBD2
clone_size: once

cdr3_nt: TGTGCCACCGGAAGTGAGACAGGGATTTTGGAGACCCAGTACTTC
cdr3_aa: CATGSETGILETQYF
v_call: TRBV24-1
j_call: TRBJ2-5
d_call: TRBD1
clone_size: NA

cdr3_nt: TGTGCCAGCAGTTTATCCGACCCGGGACTGAGGTTCTTC
cdr3_aa: CASSLSDPGLRFF
v_call: TRBV28
j_call: TRBJ2-1
d_call: NA
clone_size: NA

cdr3_nt: TGCGCCAGCAGCCAAGGGCTGGTCACCGGGGAGCTGTTTTTT
cdr3_aa: CASSQGLVTGELFF
v_call: TRBV4-1
j_call: TRBJ2-2
d_call: NA
clone_size: NA

cdr3_nt: TGTGCCAGTAGCACTCAGGGGGCCCTCACTGAAGCTTTCTTT
cdr3_aa: CASSTQGALTEAFF
v_call: TRBV19
j_call: TRBJ1-1
d_call: TRBD1
clone_size: NA

cdr3_nt: TGCGCCAGCAGAACGGGGGGGCAGGGCACAGATACGCAGTATTTT
cdr3_aa: CASRTGGQGTDTQYF
v_call: TRBV5-1
j_call: TRBJ2-3
d_call: TRBD2
clone_size: NA

cdr3_nt: TGTGCCAGCAGCCGGACTAGCGGGAGAGCAGATACGCAGTATTTT
cdr3_aa: CASSRTSGRADTQYF
v_call: TRBV5-6
j_call: TRBJ2-3
d_call: TRBD2
clone_size: NA